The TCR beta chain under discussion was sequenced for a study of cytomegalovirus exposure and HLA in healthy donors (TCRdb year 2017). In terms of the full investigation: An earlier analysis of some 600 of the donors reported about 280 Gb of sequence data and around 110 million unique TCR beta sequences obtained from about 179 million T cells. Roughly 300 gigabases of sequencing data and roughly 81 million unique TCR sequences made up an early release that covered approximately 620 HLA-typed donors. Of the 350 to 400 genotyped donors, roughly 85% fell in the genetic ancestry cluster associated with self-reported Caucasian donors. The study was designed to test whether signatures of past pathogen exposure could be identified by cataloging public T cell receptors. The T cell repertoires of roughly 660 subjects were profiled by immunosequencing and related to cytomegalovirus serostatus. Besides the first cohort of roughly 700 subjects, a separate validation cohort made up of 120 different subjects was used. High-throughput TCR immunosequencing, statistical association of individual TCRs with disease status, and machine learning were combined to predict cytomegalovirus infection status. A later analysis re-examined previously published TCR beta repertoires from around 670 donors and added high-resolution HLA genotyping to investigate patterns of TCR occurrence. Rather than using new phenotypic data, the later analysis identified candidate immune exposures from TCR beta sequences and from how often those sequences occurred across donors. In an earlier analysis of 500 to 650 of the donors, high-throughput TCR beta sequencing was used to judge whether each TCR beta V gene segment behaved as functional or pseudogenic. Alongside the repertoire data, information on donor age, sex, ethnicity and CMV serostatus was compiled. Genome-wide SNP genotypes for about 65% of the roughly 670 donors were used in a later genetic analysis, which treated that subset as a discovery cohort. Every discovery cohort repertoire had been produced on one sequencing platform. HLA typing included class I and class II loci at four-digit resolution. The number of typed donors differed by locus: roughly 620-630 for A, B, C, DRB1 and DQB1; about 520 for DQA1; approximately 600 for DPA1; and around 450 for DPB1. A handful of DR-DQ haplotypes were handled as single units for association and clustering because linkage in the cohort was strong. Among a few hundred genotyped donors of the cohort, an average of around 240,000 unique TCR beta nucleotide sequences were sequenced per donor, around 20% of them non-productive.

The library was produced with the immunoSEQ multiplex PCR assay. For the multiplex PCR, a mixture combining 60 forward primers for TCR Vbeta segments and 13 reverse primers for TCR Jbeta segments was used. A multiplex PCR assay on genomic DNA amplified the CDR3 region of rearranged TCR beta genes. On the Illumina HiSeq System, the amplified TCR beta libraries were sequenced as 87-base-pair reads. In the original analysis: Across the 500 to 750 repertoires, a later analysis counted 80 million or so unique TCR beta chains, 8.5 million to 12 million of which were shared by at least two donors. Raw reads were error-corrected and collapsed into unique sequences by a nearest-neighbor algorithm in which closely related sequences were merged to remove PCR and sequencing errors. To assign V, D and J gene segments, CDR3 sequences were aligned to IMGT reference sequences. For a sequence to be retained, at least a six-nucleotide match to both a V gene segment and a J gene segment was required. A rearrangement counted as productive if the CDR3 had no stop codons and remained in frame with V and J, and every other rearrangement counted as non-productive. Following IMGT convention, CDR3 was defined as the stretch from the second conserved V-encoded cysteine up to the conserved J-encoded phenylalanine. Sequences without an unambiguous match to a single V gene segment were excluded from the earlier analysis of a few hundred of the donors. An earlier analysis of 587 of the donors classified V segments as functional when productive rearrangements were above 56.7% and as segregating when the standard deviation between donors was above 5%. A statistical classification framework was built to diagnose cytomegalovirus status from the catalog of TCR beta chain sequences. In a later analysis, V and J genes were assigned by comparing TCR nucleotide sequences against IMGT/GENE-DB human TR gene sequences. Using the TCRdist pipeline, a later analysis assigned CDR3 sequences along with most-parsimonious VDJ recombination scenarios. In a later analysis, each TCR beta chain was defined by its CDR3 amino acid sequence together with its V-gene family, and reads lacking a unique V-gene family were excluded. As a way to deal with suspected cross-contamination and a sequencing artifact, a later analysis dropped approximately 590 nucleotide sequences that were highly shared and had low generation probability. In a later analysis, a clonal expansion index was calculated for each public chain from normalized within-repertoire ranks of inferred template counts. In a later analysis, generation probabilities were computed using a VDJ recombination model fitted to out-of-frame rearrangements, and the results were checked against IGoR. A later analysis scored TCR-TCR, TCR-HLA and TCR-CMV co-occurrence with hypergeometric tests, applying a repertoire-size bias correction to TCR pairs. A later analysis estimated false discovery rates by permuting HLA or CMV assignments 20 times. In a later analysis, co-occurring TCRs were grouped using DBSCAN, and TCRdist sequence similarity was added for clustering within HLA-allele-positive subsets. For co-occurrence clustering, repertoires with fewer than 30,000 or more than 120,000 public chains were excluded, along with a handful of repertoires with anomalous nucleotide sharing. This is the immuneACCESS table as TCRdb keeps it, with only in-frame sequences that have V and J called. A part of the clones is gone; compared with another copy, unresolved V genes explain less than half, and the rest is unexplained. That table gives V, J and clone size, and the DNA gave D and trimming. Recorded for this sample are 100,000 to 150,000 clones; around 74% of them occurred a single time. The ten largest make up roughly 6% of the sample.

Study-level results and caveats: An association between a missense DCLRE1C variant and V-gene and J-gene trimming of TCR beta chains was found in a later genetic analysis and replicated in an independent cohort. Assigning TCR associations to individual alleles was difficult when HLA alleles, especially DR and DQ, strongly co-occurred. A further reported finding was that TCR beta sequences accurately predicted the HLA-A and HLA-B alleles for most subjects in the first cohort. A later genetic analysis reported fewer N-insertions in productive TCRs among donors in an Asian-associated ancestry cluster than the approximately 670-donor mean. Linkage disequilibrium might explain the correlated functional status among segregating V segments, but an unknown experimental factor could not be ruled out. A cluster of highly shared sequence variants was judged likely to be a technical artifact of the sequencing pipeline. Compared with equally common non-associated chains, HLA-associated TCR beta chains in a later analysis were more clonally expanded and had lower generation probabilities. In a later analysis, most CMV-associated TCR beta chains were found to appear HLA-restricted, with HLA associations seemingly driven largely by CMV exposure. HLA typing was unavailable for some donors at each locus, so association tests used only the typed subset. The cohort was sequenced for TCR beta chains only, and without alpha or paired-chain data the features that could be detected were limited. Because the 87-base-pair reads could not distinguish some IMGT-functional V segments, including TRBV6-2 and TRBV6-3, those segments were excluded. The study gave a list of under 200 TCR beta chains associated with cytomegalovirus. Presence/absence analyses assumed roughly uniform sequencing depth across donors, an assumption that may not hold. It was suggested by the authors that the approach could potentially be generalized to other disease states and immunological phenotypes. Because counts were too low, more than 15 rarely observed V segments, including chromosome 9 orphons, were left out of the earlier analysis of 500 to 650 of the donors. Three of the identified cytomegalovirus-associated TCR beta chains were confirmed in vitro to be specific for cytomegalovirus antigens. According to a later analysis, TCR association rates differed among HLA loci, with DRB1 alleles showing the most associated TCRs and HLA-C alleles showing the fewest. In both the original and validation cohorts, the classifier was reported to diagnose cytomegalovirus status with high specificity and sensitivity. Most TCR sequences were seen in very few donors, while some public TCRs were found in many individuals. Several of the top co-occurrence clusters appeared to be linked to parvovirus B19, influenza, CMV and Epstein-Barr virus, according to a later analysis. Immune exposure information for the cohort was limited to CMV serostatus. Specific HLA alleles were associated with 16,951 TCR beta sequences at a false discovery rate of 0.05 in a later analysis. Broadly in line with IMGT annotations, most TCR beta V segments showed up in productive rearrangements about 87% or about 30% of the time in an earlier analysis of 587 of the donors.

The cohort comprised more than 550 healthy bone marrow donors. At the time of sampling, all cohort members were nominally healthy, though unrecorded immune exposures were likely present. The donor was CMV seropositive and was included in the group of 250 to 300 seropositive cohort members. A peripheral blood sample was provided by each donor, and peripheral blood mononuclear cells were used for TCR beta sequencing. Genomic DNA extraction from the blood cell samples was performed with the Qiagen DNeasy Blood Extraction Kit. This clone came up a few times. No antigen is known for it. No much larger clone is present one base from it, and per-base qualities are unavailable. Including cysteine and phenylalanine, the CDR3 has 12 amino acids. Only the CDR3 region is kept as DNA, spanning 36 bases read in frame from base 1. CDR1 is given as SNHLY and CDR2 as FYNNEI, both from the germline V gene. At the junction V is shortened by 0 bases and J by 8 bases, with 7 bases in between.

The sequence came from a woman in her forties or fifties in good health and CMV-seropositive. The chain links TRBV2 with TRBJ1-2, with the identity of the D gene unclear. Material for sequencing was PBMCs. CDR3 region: CASSEAGAGYTF. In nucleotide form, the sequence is TGTGCCAGCAGTGAAGCGGGCGCCGGCTACACCTTC.